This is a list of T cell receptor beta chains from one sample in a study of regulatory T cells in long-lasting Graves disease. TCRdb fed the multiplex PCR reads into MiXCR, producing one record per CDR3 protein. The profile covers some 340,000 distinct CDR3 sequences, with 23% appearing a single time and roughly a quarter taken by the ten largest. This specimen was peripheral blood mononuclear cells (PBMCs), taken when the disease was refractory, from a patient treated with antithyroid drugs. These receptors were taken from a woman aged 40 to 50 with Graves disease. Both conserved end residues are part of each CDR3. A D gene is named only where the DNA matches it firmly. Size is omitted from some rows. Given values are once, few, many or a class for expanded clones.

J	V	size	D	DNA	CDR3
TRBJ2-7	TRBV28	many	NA	TGTGCCAGCGGGGTCCAGGTTCCTTACGAGCAGTACTTC	CASGVQVPYEQYF
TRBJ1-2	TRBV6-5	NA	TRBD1	TGTGCCAGCGGTTACTCCGGGACAGGAGCCCCAAGATGGGGCTACACCTTC	CASGYSGTGAPRWGYTF
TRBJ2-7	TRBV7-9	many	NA	TGTGCCAGCAGCCCATGGACACATTGGGATTACGAGCAGTACTTC	CASSPWTHWDYEQYF
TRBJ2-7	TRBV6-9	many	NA	TGTGCCAGCAGTTATGGCCGGGTTCTCGACGAGCAGTACTTC	CASSYGRVLDEQYF
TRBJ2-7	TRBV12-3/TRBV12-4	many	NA	TGTGCCAGCAGTTGGCAGGGGGGGGTCGGGCAGTACTTC	CASSWQGGVGQYF
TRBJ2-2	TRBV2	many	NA	TGTGCCAGCATTAAGACTGCCATCACCGGGGAGCTGTTTTTT	CASIKTAITGELFF
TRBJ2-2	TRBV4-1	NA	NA	TGCGCCAGCAGCCACCCGGCGACCGGGGAGCTGTTTTTT	CASSHPATGELFF
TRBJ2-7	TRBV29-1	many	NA	TGCAGCGTTGAAGCCAGCTCCTACGAGCAGTACTTC	CSVEASSYEQYF
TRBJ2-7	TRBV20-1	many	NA	TGCAGTGCTAAATACTACGAGCAGTACTTC	CSAKYYEQYF
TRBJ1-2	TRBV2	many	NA	TGTGCCAGCAGCTTGGGACATTATGGCTACACCTTC	CASSLGHYGYTF
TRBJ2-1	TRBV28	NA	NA	TGTGCCAGCAGGCCCTTCGACTCCCTCTCCTACAATGAGCAGTTCTTC	CASRPFDSLSYNEQFF
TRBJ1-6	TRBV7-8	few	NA	TGTGCCAGCAGCTTAGAGGGATCGGGGTTTAATTCACCCCTCCACTTT	CASSLEGSGFNSPLHF
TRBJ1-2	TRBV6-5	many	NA	TGTGCCAGCAGTTACTCGAGTTCAGGCAACTATGGCTACACCTTC	CASSYSSSGNYGYTF
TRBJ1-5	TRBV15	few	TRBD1	TGTGCCACCAGCAGGGACAGGGGGAAGTATCAGCCCCAGCATTTT	CATSRDRGKYQPQHF
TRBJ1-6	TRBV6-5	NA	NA	TGTGCCAGCAGTTACGGGTCACAGGGCACCCTCCACTTT	CASSYGSQGTLHF
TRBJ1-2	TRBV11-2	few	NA	TGTGCCAGCAGCTTAGATCTTTGGCAGGGCGATGGCTATGGCTACACCTTC	CASSLDLWQGDGYGYTF
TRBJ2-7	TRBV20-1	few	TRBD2	TGCAGTGCTAGAGGGCGGGAGGGCCTCTACGAGCAGTACTTC	CSARGREGLYEQYF
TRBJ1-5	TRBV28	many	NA	TGTGCCAGCACCGTACAGGGTAAGAGCAATCAGCCCCAGCATTTT	CASTVQGKSNQPQHF
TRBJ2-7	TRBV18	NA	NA	TGTGCCAGCTCACCTGGGACTCGCAACTACGAGCAGTACTTC	CASSPGTRNYEQYF
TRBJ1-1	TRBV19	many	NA	TGTGCCAGTAAGGAGGGGAACACTGAAGCTTTCTTT	CASKEGNTEAFF
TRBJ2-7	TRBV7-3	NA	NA	TGTGCCAGCAGCTTAGGGGGGGACAGTTCCTACGAGCAGTACTTC	CASSLGGDSSYEQYF
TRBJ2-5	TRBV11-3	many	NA	TGTGCCAGCAGCTTGTACCGGGGAGAGACCCAGTACTTC	CASSLYRGETQYF
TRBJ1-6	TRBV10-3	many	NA	TGTGCCATCAGGGTACAACTCCAGGATAATTCACCCCTCCACTTT	CAIRVQLQDNSPLHF
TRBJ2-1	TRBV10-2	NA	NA	TGCGCCAGCAGTGACCCGACGCCCTGGACCTACAATGAGCAGTTCTTC	CASSDPTPWTYNEQFF
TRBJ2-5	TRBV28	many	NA	TGTGCCAGCAGTTTGTATGGCTGGCTCCAAGAGACCCAGTACTTC	CASSLYGWLQETQYF
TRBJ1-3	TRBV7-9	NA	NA	TGTGCCAGCAGAGTCGTAACTGGAAACACCATATATTTT	CASRVVTGNTIYF
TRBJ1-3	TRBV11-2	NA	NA	TGTGCCAGCAGCTGGATGGGGGCCCTAGGAAGCTCTGGAAACACCATATATTTT	CASSWMGALGSSGNTIYF
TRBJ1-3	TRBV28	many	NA	TGTGCCAGCAGTTTTTGGAGGGAGGCAAACACCATATATTTT	CASSFWREANTIYF
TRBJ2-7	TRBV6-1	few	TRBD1	TGTGCCAGCAGCTTGATCGCCGGGACAGGGGGCGAAGAGCAGTACTTC	CASSLIAGTGGEEQYF
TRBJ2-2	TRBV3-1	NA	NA	TGTGCCAGCAGCCAAGGACTCGCGAACACCGGGGAGCTGTTTTTT	CASSQGLANTGELFF
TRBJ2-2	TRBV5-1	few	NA	TGCGCCAGCAGCCCCCGACATGCCTCCGCCGGGGAGCTGTTTTTT	CASSPRHASAGELFF
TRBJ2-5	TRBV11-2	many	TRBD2	TGTGCCAGCAGCTTAGTGAGGAAGCGGGAGATCCAAGAGACCCAGTACTTC	CASSLVRKREIQETQYF
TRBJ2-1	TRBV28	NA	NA	TGTGCCATCGGAGGTCGGAATGACAATGAGCAGTTCTTC	CAIGGRNDNEQFF
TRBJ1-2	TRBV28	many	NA	TGTGCCAGCAGTCACAACTATGGCTACACCTTC	CASSHNYGYTF
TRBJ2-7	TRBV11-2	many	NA	TGTGCCAGCAGCTTAGAACAATCGACAGGCCCCCTGTTAACCTACGAGCAGTACTTC	CASSLEQSTGPLLTYEQYF
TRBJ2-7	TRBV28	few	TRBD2	TGTGCCAGCAGCCCGAGCGGGAGGTTTTCGGACGAGCAGTACTTC	CASSPSGRFSDEQYF
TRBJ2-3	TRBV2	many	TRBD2	TGTGCCAACAAGGGGCCTAGCGGGACAACAGATACGCAGTATTTT	CANKGPSGTTDTQYF